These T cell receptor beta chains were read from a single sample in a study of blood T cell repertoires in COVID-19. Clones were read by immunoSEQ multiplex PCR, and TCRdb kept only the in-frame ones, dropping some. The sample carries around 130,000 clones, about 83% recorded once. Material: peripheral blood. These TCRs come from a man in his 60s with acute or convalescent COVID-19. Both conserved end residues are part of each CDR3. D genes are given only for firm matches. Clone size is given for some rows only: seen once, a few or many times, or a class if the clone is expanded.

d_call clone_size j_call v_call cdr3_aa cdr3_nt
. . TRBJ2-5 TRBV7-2 CASSSQPGRQETQYF TGTGCCAGCAGCTCCCAGCCGGGTCGACAAGAGACCCAGTACTTC
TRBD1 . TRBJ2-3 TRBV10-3 CAISEGASPSDTQYF TGTGCCATCAGCGAGGGGGCTAGTCCCTCAGATACGCAGTATTTT
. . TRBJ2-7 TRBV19 CASSMERQGTYEQYF TGTGCCAGTAGTATGGAGCGCCAGGGTACTTACGAGCAGTACTTC
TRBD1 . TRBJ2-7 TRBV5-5 CASSSGGTGFYEQYF TGTGCCAGCAGCTCCGGAGGGACAGGGTTCTACGAGCAGTACTTC
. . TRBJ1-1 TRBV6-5 CASLSEVFEAFF TGTGCCAGCCTGTCAGAGGTGTTCGAGGCTTTCTTT
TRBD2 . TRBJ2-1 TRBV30 CAWSGSSGRATYNEQFF TGTGCCTGGAGTGGAAGTAGCGGGAGGGCAACCTACAATGAGCAGTTCTTC
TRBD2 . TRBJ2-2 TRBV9 CASSLGLAGGSGELFF TGTGCCAGCAGCCTGGGACTAGCGGGAGGGTCCGGGGAGCTGTTTTTT
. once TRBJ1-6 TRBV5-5 CASSLGEGNSPLHF TGTGCCAGCAGTTTAGGGGAGGGGAATTCACCCCTCCACTTT
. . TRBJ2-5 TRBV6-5 CASSSRRVGETQYF TGTGCCAGCAGTTCCCGGAGGGTAGGAGAGACCCAGTACTTC
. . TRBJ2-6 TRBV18 CASSPDSGANVLTF TGTGCCAGCTCACCAGACTCTGGCGCCAACGTCCTGACTTTC
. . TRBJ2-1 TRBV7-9 CASSLEGRDDEQFF TGTGCCAGCAGCTTAGAAGGGCGGGATGATGAGCAGTTCTTC
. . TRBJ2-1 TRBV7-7 CANSPGGGGSYNEQFF TGTGCTAACAGCCCAGGGGGCGGGGGCTCCTACAATGAGCAGTTCTTC
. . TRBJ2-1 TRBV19 CASSIGDSYNEQFF TGTGCCAGTAGTATAGGAGACAGCTACAATGAGCAGTTCTTC
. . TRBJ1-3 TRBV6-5 CASSSTAISGNTIYF TGTGCCAGCAGTTCGACAGCGATCTCTGGAAACACCATATATTTT
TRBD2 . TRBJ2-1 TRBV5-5 CASSIIAGERNEQFF TGTGCCAGCAGCATAATAGCGGGAGAGCGGAATGAGCAGTTCTTC
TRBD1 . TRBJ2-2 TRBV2 CASHDRGGAGELFF TGTGCCAGCCACGACAGGGGGGGGGCCGGGGAGCTGTTTTTT
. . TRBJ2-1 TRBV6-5 CASSYRRLVGDNEQFF TGTGCCAGCAGTTACAGAAGACTAGTGGGTGATAATGAGCAGTTCTTC
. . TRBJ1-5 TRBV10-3 CAISVESNQPQHF TGTGCCATCAGTGTCGAGAGCAATCAGCCCCAGCATTTT
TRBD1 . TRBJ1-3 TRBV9 CASSVGTAYSGNTIYF TGTGCCAGCAGCGTTGGGACAGCTTACTCTGGAAACACCATATATTTT
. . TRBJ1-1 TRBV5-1 CASSFRYRESTNTEAFF TGCGCCAGCAGCTTTAGATACAGGGAGAGTACGAACACTGAAGCTTTCTTT
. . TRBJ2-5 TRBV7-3 CASSEAGAGETQYF TGTGCCAGCAGCGAGGCGGGGGCAGGAGAGACCCAGTACTTC
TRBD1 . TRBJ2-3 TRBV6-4 CASSQGVTDTQYF TGTGCCAGCAGCCAGGGGGTCACAGATACGCAGTATTTT
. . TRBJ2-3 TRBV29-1 CSVGLPTDTQYF TGCAGCGTTGGACTACCCACAGATACGCAGTATTTT
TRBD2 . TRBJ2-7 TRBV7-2 CASSLAGGAWEQYF TGTGCCAGCAGCTTGGCGGGAGGGGCCTGGGAGCAGTACTTC
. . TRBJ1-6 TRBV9 CASSAQDSSNSPLHF TGTGCCAGCAGCGCCCAGGACAGTTCTAATTCACCCCTCCACTTT
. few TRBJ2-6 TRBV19 CASSPSAGSGANVLTF TGTGCCAGTAGTCCCTCCGCAGGCTCTGGGGCCAACGTCCTGACTTTC
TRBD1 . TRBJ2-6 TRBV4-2 CASSQDRQGAGANVLTF TGTGCCAGCAGCCAAGATCGCCAGGGGGCTGGGGCCAACGTCCTGACTTTC
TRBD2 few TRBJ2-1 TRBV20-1 CSASSSSGLRNEQFF TGCAGTGCTAGTTCATCTAGCGGTTTACGGAATGAGCAGTTCTTC
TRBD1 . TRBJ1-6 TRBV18 CASSTRGEKDSPLHF TGTGCCAGCTCTACCAGGGGGGAGAAGGATTCACCCCTCCACTTT
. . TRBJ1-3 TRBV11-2 CASSLDAGYGNTIYF TGTGCCAGCAGCTTAGATGCCGGGTATGGAAACACCATATATTTT
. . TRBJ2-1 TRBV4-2 CASSPPTGSYNEQFF TGTGCCAGCAGCCCGCCGACAGGCTCCTACAATGAGCAGTTCTTC
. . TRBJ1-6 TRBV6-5 CASRSPGLPLHF TGTGCCAGCAGGTCCCCAGGGTTGCCCCTCCACTTT
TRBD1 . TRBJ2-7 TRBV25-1 CASSGRDRAYEQYF TGTGCCAGCAGTGGCCGAGACAGGGCCTACGAGCAGTACTTC
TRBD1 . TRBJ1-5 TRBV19 CASTLTGRQPQHF TGTGCCAGTACTCTGACAGGGAGGCAGCCCCAGCATTTT
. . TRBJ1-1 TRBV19 CASSLPGGGTEAFF TGTGCCAGTAGCCTCCCGGGAGGGGGCACTGAAGCTTTCTTT
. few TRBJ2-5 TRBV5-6 CASSLGLETQYF TGTGCCAGCAGCCTCGGACTGGAGACCCAGTACTTC
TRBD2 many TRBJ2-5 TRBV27 CASSPGSTSRETQYF TGTGCCAGCAGTCCCGGTTCGACTAGCCGAGAGACCCAGTACTTC
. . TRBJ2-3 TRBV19 CASSIGSAAGTDTQYF TGTGCCAGTAGTATAGGGTCCGCGGCCGGCACAGATACGCAGTATTTT
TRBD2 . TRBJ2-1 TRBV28 CASLLSPSGRPSDEQFF TGTGCCAGTCTCTTGTCGCCTAGCGGGAGGCCCTCGGATGAGCAGTTCTTC
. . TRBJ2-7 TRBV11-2 CASSFSSYEQYF TGTGCCAGCAGCTTCAGTTCCTACGAGCAGTACTTC
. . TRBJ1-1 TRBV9 CASSTAAGAEAFF TGTGCCAGCAGCACCGCGGCGGGGGCTGAAGCTTTCTTT
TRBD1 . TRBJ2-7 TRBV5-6 CASRKGTASLEQYF TGTGCCAGCCGAAAAGGGACAGCCTCCCTCGAGCAGTACTTC
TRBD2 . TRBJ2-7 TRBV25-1 CASSEPGERETSYEQYF TGTGCCAGCAGTGAACCGGGAGAGCGGGAGACGTCCTACGAGCAGTACTTC
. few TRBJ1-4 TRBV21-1 CASSNKDRGYSANEKLFF TGTGCCAGCAGCAACAAAGACAGGGGGTACTCGGCTAATGAAAAACTGTTTTTT
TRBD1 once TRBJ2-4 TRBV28 CASSLRGQGKNIQYF TGTGCCAGCAGTTTACGCGGACAGGGAAAAAACATTCAGTACTTC
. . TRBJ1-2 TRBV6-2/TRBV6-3 CASSSLNRITNYGYTF TGTGCCAGCAGTTCCCTGAACAGGATTACTAACTATGGCTACACCTTC
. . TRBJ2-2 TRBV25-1 CASNGNTGELFF TGTGCCAGCAACGGGAACACCGGGGAGCTGTTTTTT
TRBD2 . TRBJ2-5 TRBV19 CASSPSSGTGETQYF TGTGCCAGTAGCCCCAGTAGCGGGACGGGAGAGACCCAGTACTTC
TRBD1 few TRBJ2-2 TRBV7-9 CASSKTGHTGELFF TGTGCCAGCAGCAAGACAGGGCACACCGGGGAGCTGTTTTTT
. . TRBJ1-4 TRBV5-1 CASSLGGADEKLFF TGCGCCAGCAGCTTGGGGGGCGCGGATGAAAAACTGTTTTTT